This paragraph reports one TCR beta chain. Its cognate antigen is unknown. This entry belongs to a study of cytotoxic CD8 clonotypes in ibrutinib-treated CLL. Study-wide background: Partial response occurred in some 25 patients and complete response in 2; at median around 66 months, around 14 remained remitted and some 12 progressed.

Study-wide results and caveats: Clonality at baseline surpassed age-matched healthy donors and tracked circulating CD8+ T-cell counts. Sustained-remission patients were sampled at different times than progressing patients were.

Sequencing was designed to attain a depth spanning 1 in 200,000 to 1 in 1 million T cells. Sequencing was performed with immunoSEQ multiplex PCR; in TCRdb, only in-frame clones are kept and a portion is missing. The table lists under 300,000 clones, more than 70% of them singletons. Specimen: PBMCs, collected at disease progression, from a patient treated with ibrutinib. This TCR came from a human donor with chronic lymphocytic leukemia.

This CDR3 is CASSLTPLNTGELFF. CDR3 nucleotides: TGTGCCAGCAGCTTAACTCCGCTGAACACCGGGGAGCTGTTTTTT. J is TRBJ2-2 and V is TRBV7-2; D is uncertain. The CDR3 spans 15 residues. The V end lost 2 bases, the J end lost 1 base, and 8 bases lay between the germline ends. Germline V lookup: CDR1 SGHTA, CDR2 FQGNSA.